This T cell receptor (beta chain) derives from a study of preoperative IRX-2 immunotherapy in early breast cancer (dated by TCRdb to between 2019 and 2020). Per the publication, the treatment or condition label means: preoperative locoregional IRX-2 cytokine immunotherapy. The samples were obtained from a phase Ib study that tested preoperative, locoregional IRX-2 cytokine immunotherapy designed to prime immune responses. The donors were early-stage breast cancer patients who were given IRX-2 prior to surgery. Notes on this clone: Its antigen remains unidentified. No base quality information exists; no much larger clone differs at one position.

The CDR1 and CDR2 encoded by the germline V gene are MNHGY and SAAAGT. The CDR3 contains 13 residues, cysteine and phenylalanine counted. Here the CDR3 DNA is all that survives: 39 bases in frame from base 1. V and J lose 10 bases and 7 bases, and a span of 17 bases separates them. Libraries were constructed by the immunoSEQ multiplex PCR assay. TCRdb retrieved this table from immuneACCESS and kept in-frame rearrangements only. Not all clones are present; in checked studies, unresolved V genes account for under half, and no reason is known for the remainder. For this sample there are about 89,000 clones; more than 80% appear just once. The ten top clones hold roughly 1.9% of the sample.

Here the chain combines TRBV6-8 and TRBJ2-1; possibly the D gene is TRBD2, per 7 matching bases. Sequencing used tumor tissue, obtained after IRX-2 immunotherapy. The sequence was collected from a human donor with breast cancer. The CDR3 protein sequence reads: CAISGTNRNEQFF. The DNA is TGTGCCATCAGCGGGACAAACAGGAATGAGCAGTTCTTC.